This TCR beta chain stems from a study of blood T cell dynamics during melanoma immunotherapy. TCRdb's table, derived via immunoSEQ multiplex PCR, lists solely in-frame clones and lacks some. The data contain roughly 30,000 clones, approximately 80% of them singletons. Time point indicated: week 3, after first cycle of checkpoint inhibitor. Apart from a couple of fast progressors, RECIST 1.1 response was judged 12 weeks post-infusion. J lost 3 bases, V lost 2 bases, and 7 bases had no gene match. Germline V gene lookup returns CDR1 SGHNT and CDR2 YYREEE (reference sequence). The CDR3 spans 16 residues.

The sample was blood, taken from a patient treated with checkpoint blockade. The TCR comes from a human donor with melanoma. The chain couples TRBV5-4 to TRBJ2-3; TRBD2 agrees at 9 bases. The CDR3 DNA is TGTGCCAGCAGCTTTATGGGCGGGGGGGTAACAGATACGCAGTATTTT. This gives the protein CASSFMGGGVTDTQYF. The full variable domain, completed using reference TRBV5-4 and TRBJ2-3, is ETGVTQSPTHLIKTRGQQVTLRCSSQSGHNTVSWYQQALGQGPQFIFQYYREEENGRGNFPPRFSGLQFPNYSSELNVNALELDDSALYLCASSFMGGGVTDTQYFGPGTRLTVL.